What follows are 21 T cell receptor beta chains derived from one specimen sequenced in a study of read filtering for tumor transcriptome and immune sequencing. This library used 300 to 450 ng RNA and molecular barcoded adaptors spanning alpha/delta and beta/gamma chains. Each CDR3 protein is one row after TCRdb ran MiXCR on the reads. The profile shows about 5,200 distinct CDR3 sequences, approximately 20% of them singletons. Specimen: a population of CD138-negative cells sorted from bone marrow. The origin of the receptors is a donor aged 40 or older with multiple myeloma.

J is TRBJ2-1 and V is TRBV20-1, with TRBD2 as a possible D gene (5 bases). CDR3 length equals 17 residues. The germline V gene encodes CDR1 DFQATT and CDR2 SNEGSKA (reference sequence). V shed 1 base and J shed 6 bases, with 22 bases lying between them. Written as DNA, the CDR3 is TGCAGTGCTAGAGCCCTAGCCCTCGAGCTCCAGGTCAATGAGCAGTTCTTC. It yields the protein CSARALALELQVNEQFF.

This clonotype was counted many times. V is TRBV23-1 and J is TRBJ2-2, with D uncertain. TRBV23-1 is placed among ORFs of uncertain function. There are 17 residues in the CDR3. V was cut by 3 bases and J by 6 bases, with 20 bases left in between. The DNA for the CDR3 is TGCGCCAGCAGTCAGACGCGAGACCCTTCGGTTCCCGGGGAGCTGTTTTTT. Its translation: CASSQTRDPSVPGELFF.

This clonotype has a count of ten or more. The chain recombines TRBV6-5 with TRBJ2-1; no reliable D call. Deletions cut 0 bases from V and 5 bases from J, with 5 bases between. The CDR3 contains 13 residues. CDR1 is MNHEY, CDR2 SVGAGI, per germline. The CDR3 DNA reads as TGTGCCAGCAGTTACTCCCTTAACAATGAGCAGTTCTTC. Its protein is CASSYSLNNEQFF.

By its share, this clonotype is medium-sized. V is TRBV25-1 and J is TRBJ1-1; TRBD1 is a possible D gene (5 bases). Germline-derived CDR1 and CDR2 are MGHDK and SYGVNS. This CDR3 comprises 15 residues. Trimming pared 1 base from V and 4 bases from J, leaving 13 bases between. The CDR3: CASSEFSRGSTEAFF. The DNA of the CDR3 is TGTGCCAGCAGTGAATTCTCGAGGGGTAGCACTGAAGCTTTCTTT.

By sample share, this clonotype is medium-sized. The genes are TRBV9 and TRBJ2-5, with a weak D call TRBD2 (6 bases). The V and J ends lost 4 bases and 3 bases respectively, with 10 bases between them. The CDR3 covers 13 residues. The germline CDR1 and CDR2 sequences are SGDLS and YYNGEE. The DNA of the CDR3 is TGTGCCAGCAGCACCAGACTAGAAGAGACCCAGTACTTC. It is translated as CASSTRLEETQYF.

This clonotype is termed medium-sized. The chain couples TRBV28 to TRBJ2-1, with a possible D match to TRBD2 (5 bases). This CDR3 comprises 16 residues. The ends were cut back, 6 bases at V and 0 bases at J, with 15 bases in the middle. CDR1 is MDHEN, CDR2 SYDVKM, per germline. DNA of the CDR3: TGTGCCAGCAGGACGGACTTCCGAAGCTCCTACAATGAGCAGTTCTTC. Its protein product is CASRTDFRSSYNEQFF.

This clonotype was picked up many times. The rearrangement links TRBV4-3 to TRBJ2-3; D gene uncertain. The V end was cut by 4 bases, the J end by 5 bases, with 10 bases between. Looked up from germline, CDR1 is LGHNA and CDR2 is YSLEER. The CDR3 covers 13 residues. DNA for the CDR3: TGCGCCAGCAGCCCCATGTTAGGAGATACGCAGTATTTT. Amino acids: CASSPMLGDTQYF.

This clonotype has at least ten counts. CDR3 nucleotides: TGTGCCAGCAGCCCCTGGGAGCGGGAGACCCGCAATGAGCAGTTCTTC. The encoded protein is CASSPWERETRNEQFF. The chain links TRBV3-1 to TRBJ2-1; 8 nucleotides match TRBD2. This CDR3 is 16 amino acids long. Germline lookup yields CDR1 LGHDT and CDR2 YNNKEL (reference sequence). The J segment lost 6 bases and the V segment lost 4 bases, leaving 11 bases of the junction unmatched.

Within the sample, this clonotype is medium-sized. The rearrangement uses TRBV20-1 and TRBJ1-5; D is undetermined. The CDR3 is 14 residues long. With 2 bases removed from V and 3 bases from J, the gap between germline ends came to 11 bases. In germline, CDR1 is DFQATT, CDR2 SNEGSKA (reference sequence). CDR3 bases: TGCAGTGCTAGAAGTCAAGGAGCCAATCAGCCCCAGCATTTT. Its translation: CSARSQGANQPQHF.

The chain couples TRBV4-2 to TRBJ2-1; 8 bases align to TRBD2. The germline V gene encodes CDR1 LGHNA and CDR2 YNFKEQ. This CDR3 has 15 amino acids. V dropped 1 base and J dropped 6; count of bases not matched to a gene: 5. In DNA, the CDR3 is TGTGCCAGCAGCCAAGCTTTGGGACTAGGCAATGAGCAGTTCTTC. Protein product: CASSQALGLGNEQFF.

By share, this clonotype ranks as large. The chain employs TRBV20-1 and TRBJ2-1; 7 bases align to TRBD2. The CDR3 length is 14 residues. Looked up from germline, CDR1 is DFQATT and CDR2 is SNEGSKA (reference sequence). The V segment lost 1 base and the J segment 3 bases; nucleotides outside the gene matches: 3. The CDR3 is CSARGLADYNEQFF. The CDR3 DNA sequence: TGCAGTGCTAGAGGGCTAGCGGACTACAATGAGCAGTTCTTC.

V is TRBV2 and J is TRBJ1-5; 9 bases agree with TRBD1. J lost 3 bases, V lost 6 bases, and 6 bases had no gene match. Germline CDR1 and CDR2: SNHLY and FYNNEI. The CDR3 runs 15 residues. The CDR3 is CASSDRGKDNQPQHF. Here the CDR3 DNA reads TGTGCCAGCAGCGACAGGGGGAAGGACAATCAGCCCCAGCATTTT.

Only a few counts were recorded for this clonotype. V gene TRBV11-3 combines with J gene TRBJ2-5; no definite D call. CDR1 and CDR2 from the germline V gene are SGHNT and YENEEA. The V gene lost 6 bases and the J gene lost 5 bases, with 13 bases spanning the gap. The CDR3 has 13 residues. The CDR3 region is CASRDGPGETQYF. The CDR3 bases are TGTGCCAGCAGAGACGGGCCTGGGGAGACCCAGTACTTC. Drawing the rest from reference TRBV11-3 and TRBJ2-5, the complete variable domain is EAGVVQSPRYKIIEKKQPVAFWCNPISGHNTLYWYLQNLGQGPELLIRYENEEAVDDSQLPKDRFSAERLKGVDSTLKIQPAELGDSAVYLCASRDGPGETQYFGPGTRLLVL.

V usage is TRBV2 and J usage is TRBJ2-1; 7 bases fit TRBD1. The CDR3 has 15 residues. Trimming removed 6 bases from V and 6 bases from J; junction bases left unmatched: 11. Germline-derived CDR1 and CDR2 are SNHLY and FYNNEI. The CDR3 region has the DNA TGTGCCAGCAGAGACACGCCGACAGGGAGCAATGAGCAGTTCTTC. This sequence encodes CASRDTPTGSNEQFF. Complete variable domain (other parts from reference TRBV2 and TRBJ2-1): EPEVTQTPSHQVTQMGQEVILRCVPISNHLYFYWYRQILGQKVEFLVSFYNNEISEKSEIFDDQFSVERPDGSNFTLKIRSTKLEDSAMYFCASRDTPTGSNEQFFGPGTRLTVL.

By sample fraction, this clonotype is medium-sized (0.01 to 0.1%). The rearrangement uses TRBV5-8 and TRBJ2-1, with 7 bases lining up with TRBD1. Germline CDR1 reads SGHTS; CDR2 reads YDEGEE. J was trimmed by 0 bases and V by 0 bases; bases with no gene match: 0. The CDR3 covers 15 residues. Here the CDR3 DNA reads TGTGCCAGCAGCTTGGGACAGGGCTCCTACAATGAGCAGTTCTTC. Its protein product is CASSLGQGSYNEQFF.

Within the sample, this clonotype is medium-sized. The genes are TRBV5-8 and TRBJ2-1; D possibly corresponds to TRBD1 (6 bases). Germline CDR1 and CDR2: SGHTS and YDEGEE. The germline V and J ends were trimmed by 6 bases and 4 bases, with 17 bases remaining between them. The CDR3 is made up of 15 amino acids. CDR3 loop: CASKDRDGTYNEQFF. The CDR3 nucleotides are TGTGCCAGCAAGGATCGGGACGGGACATACAATGAGCAGTTCTTC. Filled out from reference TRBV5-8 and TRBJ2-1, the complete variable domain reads EAGVTQSPTHLIKTRGQQATLRCSPISGHTSVYWYQQALGLGLQFLLWYDEGEERNRGNFPPRFSGRQFPNYSSELNVNALELEDSALYLCASKDRDGTYNEQFFGPGTRLTVL.

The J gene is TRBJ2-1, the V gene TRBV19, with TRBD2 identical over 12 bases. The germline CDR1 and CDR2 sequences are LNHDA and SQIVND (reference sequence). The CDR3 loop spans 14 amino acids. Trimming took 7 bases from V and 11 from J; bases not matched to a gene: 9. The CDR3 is CASKGLAGGPQQFF. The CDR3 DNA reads TGTGCCAGTAAAGGGCTAGCGGGAGGGCCGCAGCAGTTCTTC.

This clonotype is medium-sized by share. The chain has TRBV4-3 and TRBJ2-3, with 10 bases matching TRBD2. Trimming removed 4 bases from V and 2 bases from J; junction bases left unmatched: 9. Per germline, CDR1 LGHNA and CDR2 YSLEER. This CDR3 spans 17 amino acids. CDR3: CASSPGLAGGPTDTQYF. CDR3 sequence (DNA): TGCGCCAGCAGCCCAGGCTTAGCGGGAGGCCCCACAGATACGCAGTATTTT.

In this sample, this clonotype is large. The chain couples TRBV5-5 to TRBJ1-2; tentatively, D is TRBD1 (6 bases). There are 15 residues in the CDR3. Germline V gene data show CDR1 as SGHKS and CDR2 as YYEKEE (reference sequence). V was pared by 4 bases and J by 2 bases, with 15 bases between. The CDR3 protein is CASSPTGTSNYGYTF. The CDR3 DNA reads TGTGCCAGCAGCCCCACCGGGACATCGAACTATGGCTACACCTTC.

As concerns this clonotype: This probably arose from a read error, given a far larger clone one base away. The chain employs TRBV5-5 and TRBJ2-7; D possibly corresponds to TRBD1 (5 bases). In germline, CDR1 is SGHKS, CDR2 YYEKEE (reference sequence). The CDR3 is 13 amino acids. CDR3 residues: CASSSTASHEQYF. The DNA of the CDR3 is TGCGCCAGCAGCTCGACAGCCTCCCACGAGCAGTACTTC.

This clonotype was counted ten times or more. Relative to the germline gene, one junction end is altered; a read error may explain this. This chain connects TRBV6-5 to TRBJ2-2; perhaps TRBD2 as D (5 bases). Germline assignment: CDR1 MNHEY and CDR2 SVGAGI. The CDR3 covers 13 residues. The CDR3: CASSYPTAGELLF. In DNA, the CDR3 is TGTGCCAGCAGTTACCCGACTGCCGGGGAGCTGCTTTTT.